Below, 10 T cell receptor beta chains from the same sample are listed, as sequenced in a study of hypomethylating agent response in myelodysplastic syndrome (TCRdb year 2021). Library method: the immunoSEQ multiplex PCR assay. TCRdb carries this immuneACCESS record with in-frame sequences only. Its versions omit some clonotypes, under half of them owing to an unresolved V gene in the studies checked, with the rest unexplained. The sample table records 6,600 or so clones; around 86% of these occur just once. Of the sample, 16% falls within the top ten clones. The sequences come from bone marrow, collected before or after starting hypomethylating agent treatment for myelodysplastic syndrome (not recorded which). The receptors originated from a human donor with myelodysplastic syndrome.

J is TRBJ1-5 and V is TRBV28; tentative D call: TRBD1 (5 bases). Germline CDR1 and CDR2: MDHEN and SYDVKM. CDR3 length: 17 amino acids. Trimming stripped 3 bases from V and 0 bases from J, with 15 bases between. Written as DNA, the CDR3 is TGTGCCAGCAGTTTGGTAGGCAGGGAGCATAGCAATCAGCCCCAGCATTTT. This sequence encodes CASSLVGREHSNQPQHF.

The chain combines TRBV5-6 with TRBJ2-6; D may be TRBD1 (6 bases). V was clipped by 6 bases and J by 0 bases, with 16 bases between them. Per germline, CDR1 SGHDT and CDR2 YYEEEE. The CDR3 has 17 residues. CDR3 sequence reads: CASTPPGAFSGANVLTF. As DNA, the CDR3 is TGTGCCAGCACCCCCCCAGGGGCCTTCTCTGGGGCCAACGTCCTGACTTTC.

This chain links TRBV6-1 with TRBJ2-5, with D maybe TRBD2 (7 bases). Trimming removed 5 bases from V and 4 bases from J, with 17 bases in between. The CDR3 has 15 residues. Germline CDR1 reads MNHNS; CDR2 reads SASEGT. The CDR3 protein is CASSQTQGRGETQYF. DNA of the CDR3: TGTGCCAGCAGTCAAACGCAGGGGAGGGGAGAGACCCAGTACTTC.

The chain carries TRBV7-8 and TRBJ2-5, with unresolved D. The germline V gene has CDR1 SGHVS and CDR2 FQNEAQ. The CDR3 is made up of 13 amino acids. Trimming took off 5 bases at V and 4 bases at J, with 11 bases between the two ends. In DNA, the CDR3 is TGTGCCAGCAGCCCCGAGTTTGGAGAGACCCAGTACTTC. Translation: CASSPEFGETQYF.

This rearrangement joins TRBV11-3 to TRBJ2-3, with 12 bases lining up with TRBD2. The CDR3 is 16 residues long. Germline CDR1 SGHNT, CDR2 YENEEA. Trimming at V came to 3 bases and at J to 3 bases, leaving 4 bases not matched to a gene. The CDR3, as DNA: TGTGCCAGCAGCTTTTCGACTAGCGGGGGTACAGATACGCAGTATTTT. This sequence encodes CASSFSTSGGTDTQYF.

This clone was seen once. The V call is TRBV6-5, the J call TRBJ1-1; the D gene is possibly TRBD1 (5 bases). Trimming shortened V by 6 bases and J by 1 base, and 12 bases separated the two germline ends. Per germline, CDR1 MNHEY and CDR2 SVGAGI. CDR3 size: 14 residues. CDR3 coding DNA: TGTGCCAGCAGCCCGGGACGGACGAACACTGAAGCTTTCTTT. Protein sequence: CASSPGRTNTEAFF.

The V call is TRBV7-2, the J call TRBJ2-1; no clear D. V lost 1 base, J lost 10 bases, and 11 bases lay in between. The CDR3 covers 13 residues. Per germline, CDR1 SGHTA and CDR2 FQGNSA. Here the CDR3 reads CASSLVAKREQFF. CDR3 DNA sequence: TGTGCCAGCAGCTTAGTGGCCAAGAGGGAGCAGTTCTTC. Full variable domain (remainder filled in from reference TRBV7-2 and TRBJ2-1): GAGVSQSPSNKVTEKGKDVELRCDPISGHTALYWYRQSLGQGLEFLIYFQGNSAPDKSGLPSDRFSAERTGGSVSTLTIQRTQQEDSAVYLCASSLVAKREQFFGPGTRLTVL.

For the CDR3, the DNA is TGTGCCAGCACTCTCAGGGCTTACACCGGGGAGCTGTTTTTT. Translation: CASTLRAYTGELFF. V gene TRBV6-6 combines with J gene TRBJ2-2, with D maybe TRBD1 (5 bases). Trimming took 7 bases from V and 3 from J, leaving 12 bases between them. The CDR3 covers 14 residues. Germline CDR1 reads MNHNY; CDR2 reads SVGAGI (reference sequence).

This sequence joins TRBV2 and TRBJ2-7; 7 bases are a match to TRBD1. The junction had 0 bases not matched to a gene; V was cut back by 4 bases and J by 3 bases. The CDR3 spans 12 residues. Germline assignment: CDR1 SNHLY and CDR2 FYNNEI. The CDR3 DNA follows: TGTGCCAGCAGTGGGGACAGCTACGAGCAGTACTTC. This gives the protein CASSGDSYEQYF. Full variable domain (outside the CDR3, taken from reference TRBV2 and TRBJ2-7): EPEVTQTPSHQVTQMGQEVILRCVPISNHLYFYWYRQILGQKVEFLVSFYNNEISEKSEIFDDQFSVERPDGSNFTLKIRSTKLEDSAMYFCASSGDSYEQYFGPGTRLTVT.

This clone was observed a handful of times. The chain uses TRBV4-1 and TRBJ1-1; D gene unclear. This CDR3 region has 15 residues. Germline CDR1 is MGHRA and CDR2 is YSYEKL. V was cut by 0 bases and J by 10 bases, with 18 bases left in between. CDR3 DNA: TGCGCCAGCAGCCAAGATCAGAAGGTTTTAGGACCAGCTTTCTTT. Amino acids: CASSQDQKVLGPAFF.